This TCR beta chain is drawn from a study of T cells in Graves' hyperthyroidism and ophthalmopathy. Study-wide results and caveats: Appearing also in blood were most of the thyroid clonotypes expanded above 0.001.

Amplification of TCR beta CDR3 regions used RNA as the template. Researchers ran a first-round RT-PCR on the TCR CDR3 using the HTBI primer set. TCRdb redid the calling of the multiplex PCR reads with MiXCR, one entry per CDR3 protein. The sample lists 480,000 or so distinct CDR3 sequences, 40% to 50% occurring once. This clonotype appeared a single time. Antigen specificity is unknown. This CDR3 comprises 16 residues. V shed 0 bases and J shed 4 bases, with 15 bases lying between them. The V gene's germline CDR1 is SGHTA and CDR2 FQGNSA. The gene calls are TRBV7-2 and TRBJ1-1, with D perhaps TRBD1 (5 bases). Sequencing was done on a sample of peripheral blood or thyroid tissue (not recorded which). This TCR derives from an adult woman with Graves' disease, either hyperthyroidism or ophthalmopathy (not recorded which). CDR3 in DNA: TGTGCCAGCAGCTTAGCCGTGGGCAGGGTGACCACTGAAGCTTTCTTT. This sequence encodes CASSLAVGRVTTEAFF.